This T cell receptor beta chain was profiled in a study of post-analysis software for immune sequencing data (dated by TCRdb to the mid-2010s). Study-wide context: Disease courses on record covered relapsing-remitting, secondary progressive and progressive-relapsing multiple sclerosis, though some patients had no subtype annotation. The patient repertoires were compared against 11 previously published healthy control repertoires obtained from donors aged roughly 6 to 28 years. A subset of samples was prepared in parallel using single-end sample barcoding, then pooled and co-amplified after Illumina adapter ligation.

TCR beta repertoires were profiled from peripheral blood of 13 young patients with multiple sclerosis to demonstrate the VDJtools post-analysis software. The multiple sclerosis patients were children and adolescents ranging in age from roughly 6 to 15 years. About this clonotype: Its target antigen remains unknown. Within one base of it there is no much larger clone, and no base qualities were kept.

Broad study findings and their caveats: Significantly higher frequencies in patients than in controls were found for several TRBV segments, including TRBV5-6, TRBV5-1 and TRBV20-1. Direct clustering with F measure revealed strong co-clustering of samples prepared in the same batch, which led to a batch-effect correction. Significantly lower normalized Chao1 diversity was found in multiple sclerosis patients than in controls, suggesting substantial peripheral T-cell clonal expansion. The control group was slightly older than the multiple sclerosis patient group.

Libraries were constructed by PCR. Sequenced on an Illumina HiSeq 2500. To reduce PCR and sequencing biases, unique molecular identifiers were built into the TCR beta cDNA libraries. Every 1 to 10 million input T cells yielded approximately 500,000 cDNA molecules, meaning each molecule approximated one T cell. The same protocol used for the earlier healthy control dataset was applied to prepare and sequence the patient libraries. Within a given batch, samples were prepared together, multiplexed and sequenced on the same HiSeq lane. On the authors' methods: Raw barcoded reads were processed with MIGEC, discarding single-read molecular identifier groups before consensus assembly and CDR3 extraction. VDJtools was used for post-analysis of the clonotype tables, with diversity normalized by down-sampling every dataset to the smallest sample size. Repertoire overlap clustering matched CDR3 amino acid but not nucleotide sequences to correct batch-related cross-sample contamination. The raw public data were reprocessed by TCRdb itself: fastp quality trimming at Q25, MiXCR clonotype calling, in-frame beta chains only. Entries are consolidated by CDR3 protein sequence, retaining the most common genes and DNA. What appears here as the V and J calls and clone size reflects TCRdb's work, not the paper's. Recorded for this sample are roughly 430,000 distinct CDR3 sequences; 39% of them occurred a single time. In total, the top ten clones hold 6.5% to 8% of the sample.

Its CDR3 holds 14 amino acids, cysteine through phenylalanine. The entry retains the CDR3 DNA only, 42 bases that are in frame from base 1. V was cut back by 2 bases and J by 3 bases, leaving a gap of 11 bases between them. The CDR1 and CDR2 encoded by the germline V gene are SGHRS and YFSETQ. This sequence originates from a girl aged 2-9 years with multiple sclerosis. The chain is encoded by TRBV5-1 joined to TRBJ1-1, with no reliable assignment of the D segment. The specimen sequenced was blood. The DNA is TGCGCCAGCAGCTTCGGACGGAGGGACACTGAAGCTTTCTTT. Its amino acids are CASSFGRRDTEAFF.